These 4 T cell receptor beta chains came from one sample sequenced in a study of early T cells in non-severe SARS-CoV-2 infection (dated by TCRdb to the early 2020s). The protocol used for the library was 5' RACE. The sequencer was a NextSeq 500. TCRdb ran its own pipeline on the public reads, namely fastp trimming at Q25 and MiXCR clone calling, and kept in-frame beta chains. A single entry per CDR3 protein holds the most common genes and DNA from its merged rows. The sample table holds 100,000 to 150,000 distinct CDR3 sequences, of which 15% were seen once. About a fifth of the sample belongs to the ten largest clones. Specimen: whole blood. These receptors originate from an adult who was a healthcare worker with PCR-confirmed SARS-CoV-2 infection or an uninfected control (not recorded which).

The sample holds a few counts of this clonotype. This chain joins TRBV4-1 and TRBJ2-1; D uncertain. CDR3 size: 17 residues. V shed 2 bases and J shed 4 bases, with 18 bases lying between them. Per the germline V gene, CDR1 is MGHRA and CDR2 is YSYEKL. CDR3 region: CASSQFPHAGDYNEQFF. The CDR3 DNA is TGCGCCAGCAGCCAATTCCCCCACGCTGGAGATTACAATGAGCAGTTCTTC.

The rearrangement uses TRBV6-6 and TRBJ2-2; perhaps TRBD2 as D (5 bases). Trimming removed 2 bases at V and 6 bases at J, with 13 bases between. Germline CDR1 MNHNY, CDR2 SVGAGI (reference sequence). The CDR3 has 15 amino acids. The CDR3: CASSYIGMPSGELFF. The CDR3 DNA reads TGTGCCAGCAGTTACATCGGGATGCCTTCCGGGGAGCTGTTTTTT.

The rearrangement links TRBV19 to TRBJ2-1; 10 positions agree with TRBD2. This CDR3 comprises 13 residues. The germline CDR1 and CDR2 sequences are LNHDA and SQIVND (reference sequence). V was clipped by 8 bases and J by 9 bases; unmatched bases: 7. As DNA, the CDR3 is TGTGCCAGTCAGCGGGGGGGCCAAAGTGAGCAGTTCTTC. Translated, it gives CASQRGGQSEQFF.

V gene TRBV19 combines with J gene TRBJ1-2; possible D gene TRBD1, 6 bases. Per the germline V gene, CDR1 is LNHDA and CDR2 is SQIVND (reference sequence). V gave up 4 bases and J gave up 5 bases, with 17 bases separating them. The CDR3 contains 15 residues. In DNA form, the CDR3 reads TGTGCCAGTAGTACGACCGGGACACCAAAGTATGGCTACACCTTC. Translation gives CASSTTGTPKYGYTF.